The subject of this entry is one T cell receptor (beta chain). Its specificity is unknown. The table came from immunoSEQ multiplex PCR; TCRdb's copy has only in-frame clones and leaves some out. The table has some 1.1 million clones, approximately 80% seen once. This entry is derived from a study of shared clonotypes between healthy human individuals. Study observations and caveats: On the whole, naive subsets had larger estimated richness than memory subsets had.

Germline V lookup: CDR1 SEHNR, CDR2 FQNEAQ (reference sequence). This CDR3 has 16 amino acids. Trimming took 3 bases from V and 5 from J; bases not matched to a gene: 9. The rearrangement joins TRBV7-9 to TRBJ1-1; 10 nucleotides match TRBD1. The specimen sequenced was memory CD4+ T cells from PBMCs. Stated subset: CD45RA-negative fraction. The source of this sequence is a young man in good health. Some clones in this sample may be carry-over from other donors' samples. CDR3 sequence reads: CASSFHGTGVGTEAFF. As DNA, the CDR3 is TGTGCCAGCAGCTTTCACGGGACAGGGGTTGGGACTGAAGCTTTCTTT.